Below, 6 T cell receptor beta chains from the same sample are listed, as sequenced in a study of OX40 agonist ivuxolimab in advanced cancers. This table comes from immunoSEQ multiplex PCR, and its TCRdb copy is limited to in-frame clones, with some not included. The sample carries tens of thousands of clones, less than 95% recorded once. This specimen consisted of CD4+ or CD8+ T cells sorted from blood, obtained in a trial of the OX40 agonist ivuxolimab. Receptor source: an adult with an advanced solid tumor such as melanoma, head and neck, liver or kidney cancer.

This clone was seen only a few times. The chain couples TRBV5-4 to TRBJ2-7; no firm D call. Trimming took 3 bases from V and 3 from J, leaving 7 bases between them. The germline V gene has CDR1 SGHNT and CDR2 YYREEE (reference sequence). CDR3 length equals 12 residues. CDR3 in DNA: TGTGCCAGCAGCTCCGAAGTCTACGAGCAGTACTTC. Encoded protein: CASSSEVYEQYF.

The V gene is TRBV11-2, the J gene TRBJ2-5; the D is unclear. The germline gives CDR1 SGHAT, CDR2 FQNNGV. V dropped 8 bases and J dropped 5 bases, with 15 bases sitting between them. The CDR3 consists of 13 residues. CDR3 in DNA: TGTGCCAGCGCCGATTATGGGCTGGAGACCCAGTACTTC. Protein sequence: CASADYGLETQYF.

The chain employs TRBV6-4 and TRBJ2-6; a weak D match, TRBD2 (5 bases). Germline loops: CDR1 MRHNA, CDR2 SNTAGT. CDR3 length: 15 amino acids. Trimming left V 6 bases short and J 0 bases short, with 9 bases between. This CDR3 is CASSGTSSGANVLTF. The CDR3 region has the DNA TGTGCCAGCAGCGGCACTAGCTCTGGGGCCAACGTCCTGACTTTC.

The chain uses TRBV5-8 and TRBJ2-1; 9 bases match TRBD2. CDR3 length equals 14 residues. Germline V gene sequence: CDR1 SGHTS, CDR2 YDEGEE. V trimming: 4 bases; J trimming: 7 bases; junction bases outside the gene matches: 6. The CDR3 region has the DNA TGTGCCAGCAGCCAGGGACTAGCAGTGAATGAGCAGTTCTTC. Its protein product is CASSQGLAVNEQFF. The full variable domain, completed using reference TRBV5-8 and TRBJ2-1, is EAGVTQSPTHLIKTRGQQATLRCSPISGHTSVYWYQQALGLGLQFLLWYDEGEERNRGNFPPRFSGRQFPNYSSELNVNALELEDSALYLCASSQGLAVNEQFFGPGTRLTVL.

The chain is built from TRBV28 and TRBJ2-5, with 12 nucleotides matching TRBD2. V trimming: 2 bases; J trimming: 1 base; junction bases outside the gene matches: 5. The CDR3 runs 17 residues. The germline V gene has CDR1 MDHEN and CDR2 SYDVKM. DNA of the CDR3: TGTGCCAGCAGTTTACTCGGACTAGCGGGATTCCAAGAGACCCAGTACTTC. Its protein product is CASSLLGLAGFQETQYF.

The CDR3 DNA reads as TGTGCCACCAGCAGAGTATCAGGGGAAGATACGCAGTATTTT. Translated: CATSRVSGEDTQYF. The V gene is TRBV15, the J gene TRBJ2-3, with a weak D call TRBD1 (6 bases). In germline, CDR1 is LNHNV, CDR2 YYDKDF (reference sequence). V gave up 1 base and J gave up 5 bases, with 10 bases separating them. The CDR3 has 14 amino acids. The full variable domain, its missing parts supplied by reference TRBV15 and TRBJ2-3, is DAMVIQNPRYQVTQFGKPVTLSCSQTLNHNVMYWYQQKSSQAPKLLFHYYDKDFNNEADTPDNFQSRRPNTSFCFLDIRSPGLGDTAMYLCATSRVSGEDTQYFGPGTRLTVL.